These T cell receptor beta chains were read from a single sample in a study of cytomegalovirus exposure and HLA in healthy donors. Measured with immunoSEQ multiplex PCR; TCRdb has only the in-frame clones, and not every one. The table includes about 110,000 clones, over 70% detected once. Sequenced: PBMCs. These receptors all stem from a woman in her 40s in good health and CMV-seropositive. The CDR3 runs from the conserved cysteine through the conserved F or W. Fields, in order: clone size, V gene, CDR3 protein. The listing skips clone size in some rows; elsewhere it reads once, few, many or a size class.

. TRBV10-3 CAISESGATYEQYF
. TRBV7-2 CASSQNPWVGDPEQYF
. TRBV5-4 CASSLAGGLYNSPLHF
few TRBV11-2 CASSEQGRDYGYTF
. TRBV6-5 CASSYWGGAAYEQYF
. TRBV18 CASSPPPGDFQETQYF
. TRBV15 CATSRTTTGYSNQPQHF
. TRBV28 CASSPRTSGSVAGELFF
. TRBV7-2 CASSRLTDTQYF
. TRBV10-3 CAIAAGTGDEKLFF
. TRBV6-5 CASSYLDRPYEQYF
. TRBV7-3 CASSPSPASAALRELFF
. TRBV11-2 CASSLPRGRELFF
few TRBV5-4 CASSTGGAGTDTQYF
. TRBV5-1 CASSLRGLTGELFF
. TRBV19 CASSTDRGAGVAGELFF
. TRBV7-2 CASSLDGAGGETQYF
. TRBV2 CASTLGGETYEQYF
few TRBV4-3 CASSQDEKTQYF
. TRBV4-1 CASSQYPGLARHNEQFF
. TRBV7-8 CASSLFLAGGRSNEQYF
. TRBV25-1 CASSPLWSGQGFF
. TRBV4-1 CASSRTSNTEAFF
few TRBV28 CASSLGGRGSYEQYF
once TRBV28 CASGGQALSGNTIYF
. TRBV5-4 CASSSLSGGASETQYF